This T cell receptor beta chain came from a study of blood T cells in healthy people across ages. The authors ran a second PCR of roughly 6 to 12 cycles using a sample-barcoded 5' primer and a J-beta primer mix. MiXCR was run by TCRdb on the 5' RACE reads, yielding one entry per CDR3 protein. Among 1 million to 1.2 million distinct CDR3 sequences listed, about two fifths were seen once. The clonotype originates from a young man in good health. The sample was blood.

This CDR3 reads CASSLPATQANTQYF. The CDR3 nucleotides read TGCGCCAGCAGCTTACCCGCGACCCAGGCGAATACGCAGTATTTT. This chain connects TRBV5-1 to TRBJ2-3; D remains unclear. The germline V gene has CDR1 SGHRS and CDR2 YFSETQ. CDR3 length equals 15 residues. Trimming cost V 2 bases and J 7 bases, with 17 bases left between them.